The 11 T cell receptor beta chains below were found in one sample sequenced in a study of radiotherapy plus CTLA-4 blockade in lung cancer. The method was immunoSEQ multiplex PCR; TCRdb's version includes in-frame clones alone and lacks a portion of them. Of approximately 80,000 clones listed, over 70% are singletons. Here the sequenced sample was peripheral blood, taken from a patient treated with radiotherapy plus ipilimumab. These receptors all stem from a human donor with non-small cell lung cancer whose response to radiotherapy plus ipilimumab could not be evaluated. Some clones in this sample may be carry-over from other donors' samples.

The genes are TRBV6-4 and TRBJ1-4; TRBD1 matches at 10 bases. Germline V gene data show CDR1 as MRHNA and CDR2 as SNTAGT. V shed 6 bases and J 7 bases; nucleotides not matched to a gene: 5. The CDR3 runs 14 residues. This CDR3 is CASSRDRGLEKLFF. CDR3 nucleotides: TGTGCCAGCAGCAGAGACAGGGGGCTTGAAAAACTGTTTTTT.

As DNA, the CDR3 is TGTGCCAGCAGCCCGAGCGGGGGTTACAATGAGCAGTTCTTC. This codes for CASSPSGGYNEQFF. The chain employs TRBV11-2 and TRBJ2-1, with 8 bases aligning to TRBD2. V gave up 5 bases and J gave up 4 bases; unmatched junction bases: 4. The CDR3 covers 14 residues. Per the germline V gene, CDR1 is SGHAT and CDR2 is FQNNGV.

This clone turned up a few times. V is TRBV28 and J is TRBJ1-4, with D unresolved. Trimming removed 3 bases at V and 5 bases at J, with 13 bases between. The germline CDR1 and CDR2 sequences are MDHEN and SYDVKM. The CDR3 consists of 15 residues. The DNA of the CDR3 is TGTGCCAGCAGTTTGAACTCATACTACAATGAAAAACTGTTTTTT. It codes for CASSLNSYYNEKLFF.

J is TRBJ1-1 and V is TRBV28, with 7 nucleotides matching TRBD1. The V and J ends lost 1 base and 4 bases, in that order; junction bases with no gene match: 6. The CDR3 spans 15 residues. Germline lookup yields CDR1 MDHEN and CDR2 SYDVKM. CDR3 residues: CASSLFRQGGTEAFF. The CDR3 bases are TGTGCCAGCAGTTTATTCAGACAGGGAGGCACTGAAGCTTTCTTT.

This clone was seen a single time. CDR3 in amino acids: CAIDRGYGYTF. The CDR3 DNA reads TGTGCCATCGACAGGGGCTATGGCTACACCTTC. V usage is TRBV28 and J usage is TRBJ1-2; 8 nucleotides agree with TRBD1. Trimming at V came to 10 bases and at J to 4 bases, leaving 2 bases not matched to a gene. Germline CDR1 MDHEN, CDR2 SYDVKM. This CDR3 has 11 amino acids.

The gene calls are TRBV7-2 and TRBJ1-2; perhaps TRBD1 as D (5 bases). This CDR3 comprises 13 residues. Germline-derived CDR1 and CDR2 are SGHTA and FQGNSA. Trimming pared 3 bases from V and 7 bases from J, leaving 12 bases between. This CDR3 reads CASSLGQGLGYTF. DNA of the CDR3: TGTGCCAGCAGCTTGGGGCAGGGTCTTGGCTACACCTTC.

The chain is built from TRBV5-1 and TRBJ1-1; 8 positions agree with TRBD1. Germline V gene data show CDR1 as SGHRS and CDR2 as YFSETQ. The CDR3 is 14 residues long. Unmatched junction bases numbered 5, after V lost 5 bases and J lost 2 bases. The CDR3 DNA reads as TGCGCCAGCAGTTTTGACAGGGGAAACACTGAAGCTTTCTTT. Translating gives CASSFDRGNTEAFF.

This clone occurred a few times. This sequence joins TRBV27 and TRBJ2-2; TRBD2 matches 7 bases. V shed 10 bases and J 4 bases; nucleotides not matched to a gene: 12. This CDR3 spans 15 amino acids. Germline CDR1 MNHEY, CDR2 SMNVEV (reference sequence). CDR3 DNA sequence: TGTGCCACCATGGTCCGGGGGGTCGCCACCGGGGAGCTGTTTTTT. As protein: CATMVRGVATGELFF.

The chain is built from TRBV5-1 and TRBJ2-1; 9 bases fit TRBD1. J lost 5 bases, V lost 5 bases, and 5 bases had no gene match. Germline V lookup: CDR1 SGHRS, CDR2 YFSETQ. The CDR3 has 14 residues. The CDR3: CASSRDRAHNEQFF. CDR3 in DNA: TGCGCCAGCAGTAGGGACAGGGCCCACAATGAGCAGTTCTTC.

The J gene is TRBJ1-1, the V gene TRBV6-5; 9 bases are a match to TRBD1. This CDR3 comprises 14 residues. Germline-derived CDR1 and CDR2 are MNHEY and SVGAGI. V was pared by 4 bases and J by 5 bases, with 5 bases of the junction left unmatched. For the CDR3, the DNA is TGTGCCAGCAGTTTCGGACAGGGGAAGACTGAAGCTTTCTTT. Amino acids: CASSFGQGKTEAFF.

The chain links TRBV4-3 to TRBJ1-5, with D maybe TRBD1 (5 bases). This CDR3 contains 16 residues. Trimming took 1 base from V and 0 from J, leaving 10 bases between them. The germline CDR1 and CDR2 sequences are LGHNA and YSLEER. The CDR3 DNA reads TGCGCCAGCAGCCAAGTCTGGGGGGATAGCAATCAGCCCCAGCATTTT. Its protein product is CASSQVWGDSNQPQHF.